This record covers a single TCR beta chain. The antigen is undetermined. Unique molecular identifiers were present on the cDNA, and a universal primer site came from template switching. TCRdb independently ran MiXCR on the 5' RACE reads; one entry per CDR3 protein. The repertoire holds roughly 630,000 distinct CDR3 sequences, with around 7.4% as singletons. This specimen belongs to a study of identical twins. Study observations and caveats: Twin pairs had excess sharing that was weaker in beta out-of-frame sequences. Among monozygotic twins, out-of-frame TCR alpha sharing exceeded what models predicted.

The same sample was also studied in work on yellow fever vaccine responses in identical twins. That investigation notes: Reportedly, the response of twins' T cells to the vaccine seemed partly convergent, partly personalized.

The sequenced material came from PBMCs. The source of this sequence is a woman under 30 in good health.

CDR3 loop: CASSSNAVGTDTQYF. The CDR3 DNA reads as TGTGCCAGCTCATCCAACGCGGTGGGAACAGATACGCAGTATTTT. The chain carries TRBV18 and TRBJ2-3; D gene uncertain. The CDR3 loop spans 15 amino acids. V dropped 5 bases and J dropped 3 bases, with 15 bases sitting between them. From germline, CDR1 is KGHSH and CDR2 LQKENI. The full variable domain, rest sourced from reference TRBV18 and TRBJ2-3, is NAGVMQNPRHLVRRRGQEARLRCSPMKGHSHVYWYRQLPEEGLKFMVYLQKENIIDESGMPKERFSAEFPKEGPSILRIQQVVRGDSAAYFCASSSNAVGTDTQYFGPGTRLTVL.